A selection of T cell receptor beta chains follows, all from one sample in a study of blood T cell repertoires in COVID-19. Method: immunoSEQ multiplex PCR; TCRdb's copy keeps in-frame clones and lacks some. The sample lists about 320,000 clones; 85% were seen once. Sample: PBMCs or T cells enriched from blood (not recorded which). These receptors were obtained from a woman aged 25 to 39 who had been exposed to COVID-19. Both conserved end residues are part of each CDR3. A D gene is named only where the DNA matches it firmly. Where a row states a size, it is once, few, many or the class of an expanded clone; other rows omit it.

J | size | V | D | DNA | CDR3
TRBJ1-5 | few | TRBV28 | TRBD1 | TGTGCCAGCAGTACGTACAGGGGCCACAATCAGCCCCAGCATTTT | CASSTYRGHNQPQHF
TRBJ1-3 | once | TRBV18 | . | TGTGCCAGCTCACCACCGACCCAGGGCTGGGGAAACACCATATATTTT | CASSPPTQGWGNTIYF
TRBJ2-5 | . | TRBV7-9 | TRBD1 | TGTGCCAGCAGCTTCGACAGGGAACGGGAGACCCAGTACTTC | CASSFDRERETQYF
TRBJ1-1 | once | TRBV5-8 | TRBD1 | TGTGCCAGCAGCCCCGTAACAGGGGCCCTGAGCACTGAAGCTTTCTTT | CASSPVTGALSTEAFF
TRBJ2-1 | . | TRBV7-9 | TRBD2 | TGTGCCAGCAGCTTTACTAGCGGGAGGCCTAATTACAATGAGCAGTTCTTC | CASSFTSGRPNYNEQFF
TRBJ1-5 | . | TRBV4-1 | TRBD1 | TGCGCCAGCAGCCAAGCCGGGACAGGGCACCAGCCCCAGCATTTT | CASSQAGTGHQPQHF
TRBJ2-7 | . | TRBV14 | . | TGTGCCAGCAGTCTGGATCCAAGTTCAGGGTCCGAGCAGTACTTC | CASSLDPSSGSEQYF
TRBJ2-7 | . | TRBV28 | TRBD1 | TGTGCCAGCAGTATGGGACAGGGGTACGAGCAGTACTTC | CASSMGQGYEQYF
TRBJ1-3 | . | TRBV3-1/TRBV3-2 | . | TGTGCCAGCAGCCGAGCGTCATCTGGAAACACCATATATTTT | CASSRASSGNTIYF
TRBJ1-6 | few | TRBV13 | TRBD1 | TGTGCCACCGCGAGGACAGGGGGATATAATTCACCCCTCCACTTT | CATARTGGYNSPLHF